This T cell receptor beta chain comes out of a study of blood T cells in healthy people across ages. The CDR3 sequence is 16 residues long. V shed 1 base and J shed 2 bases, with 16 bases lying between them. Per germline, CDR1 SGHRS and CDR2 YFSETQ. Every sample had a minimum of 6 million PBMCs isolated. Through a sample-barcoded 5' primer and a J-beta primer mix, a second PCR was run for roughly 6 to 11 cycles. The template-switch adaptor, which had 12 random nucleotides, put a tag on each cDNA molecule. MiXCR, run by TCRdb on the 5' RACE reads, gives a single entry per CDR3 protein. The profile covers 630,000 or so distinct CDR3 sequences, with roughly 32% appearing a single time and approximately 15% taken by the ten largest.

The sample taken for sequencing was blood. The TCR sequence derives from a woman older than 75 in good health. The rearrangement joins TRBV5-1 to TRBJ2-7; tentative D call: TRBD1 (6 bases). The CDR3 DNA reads TGCGCCAGCAGCTTGACCCAGGGGCGCCCTACCTACGAGCAGTACTTC. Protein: CASSLTQGRPTYEQYF.